The 25 T cell receptor beta chains presented below share a single source sample, sequenced in a study of PD-1 blockade in classical Hodgkin lymphoma. Only in-frame clones appear in the TCRdb table, and some are missing; sequencing was by immunoSEQ multiplex PCR. The data show approximately 79,000 clones, with around 90% seen just once and roughly 3% held by the top ten. Exposure to brentuximab vedotin varied, and each patient had relapsed following autologous stem cell transplantation. Here the sequenced sample was peripheral blood mononuclear cells (PBMCs), taken before the second cycle of nivolumab. The receptors originated from a human donor with classical Hodgkin lymphoma.

The rearrangement uses TRBV7-3 and TRBJ2-3; weak D call: TRBD2 (5 bases). V lost 6 bases and J 8 bases, leaving 21 bases between the germline ends. The CDR3 spans 15 residues. Germline values: CDR1 SGHTA, CDR2 FQGTGA. The CDR3 nucleotides are TGTGCCAGCAGTTTACCCGGAGGATCGGGGAGTACGCAGTATTTT. Translated, it gives CASSLPGGSGSTQYF. The variable domain in full, completed from reference TRBV7-3 and TRBJ2-3, reads GAGVSQTPSNKVTEKGKYVELRCDPISGHTALYWYRQSLGQGPEFLIYFQGTGAADDSGLPNDRFFAVRPEGSVSTLKIQRTERGDSAVYLCASSLPGGSGSTQYFGPGTRLTVL.

In DNA form, the CDR3 reads TGTGCCAGCAGGCCGAGATTTGCTGGGGCCAACGTCCTGACTTTC. The encoded protein is CASRPRFAGANVLTF. The chain combines TRBV28 with TRBJ2-6; D gene ambiguous. Trimming removed 6 bases at V and 2 bases at J, with 11 bases between. The CDR3 is made up of 15 amino acids. CDR1 MDHEN and CDR2 SYDVKM come from the germline V gene.

The chain is built from TRBV30 and TRBJ2-7; D call uncertain. The CDR3 has 13 residues. V dropped 3 bases and J dropped 3 bases, with 12 bases sitting between them. The germline gives CDR1 GTSNPN, CDR2 SVGIG (reference sequence). The CDR3 sequence is CAWRAQINYEQYF. Here the CDR3 DNA reads TGTGCCTGGAGAGCACAGATTAACTACGAGCAGTACTTC.

The V gene is TRBV5-6, the J gene TRBJ2-5, with TRBD2 identical over 8 bases. This CDR3 region has 15 residues. V lost 3 bases to trimming and J lost 2 bases; unmatched junction nucleotides: 6. The germline V gene encodes CDR1 SGHDT and CDR2 YYEEEE. This CDR3 is CASSSLAGKQETQYF. CDR3 nucleotides: TGTGCCAGCAGCTCCTTAGCGGGGAAACAAGAGACCCAGTACTTC.

The chain has TRBV27 and TRBJ2-1; 9 positions match TRBD2. From germline, CDR1 is MNHEY and CDR2 SMNVEV (reference sequence). This CDR3 spans 15 amino acids. Trimming took 6 bases from V and 4 from J; bases not matched to a gene: 7. The CDR3 here is CASRPTSGPYNEQFF. The CDR3 DNA reads TGTGCCAGCAGGCCTACTAGCGGGCCATACAATGAGCAGTTCTTC.

The rearrangement uses TRBV28 and TRBJ2-3; 8 nucleotides match TRBD1. The CDR3 covers 16 residues. CDR1 and CDR2 from the germline V gene are MDHEN and SYDVKM. V shed 4 bases, J shed 4 bases, and the junction held 10 bases outside the gene matches. The CDR3 sequence is CASSSSTGEAADTQYF. The DNA for the CDR3 is TGTGCCAGCAGTTCGTCGACAGGGGAAGCGGCAGATACGCAGTATTTT.

The chain has TRBV7-9 and TRBJ2-7; D is perhaps TRBD1 (6 bases). CDR3 length equals 14 residues. Trimming pared 5 bases from V and 0 bases from J, leaving 11 bases between. Germline V gene lookup returns CDR1 SEHNR and CDR2 FQNEAQ (reference sequence). CDR3 amino acids: CASSQRTDSYEQYF. The CDR3 nucleotides read TGTGCCAGCAGCCAAAGGACAGACTCCTACGAGCAGTACTTC.

This clone was seen a single time. The chain combines TRBV6-1 with TRBJ1-2; no clear D. The CDR3 consists of 13 residues. Germline loops: CDR1 MNHNS, CDR2 SASEGT. V was clipped by 5 bases and J by 5 bases, with 12 bases between them. CDR3 coding DNA: TGTGCCAGCAGTACATACGGAACTTATGGCTACACCTTC. Its protein is CASSTYGTYGYTF.

The chain links TRBV10-3 to TRBJ1-1; 8 bases agree with TRBD1. V trimming: 10 bases; J trimming: 4 bases; junction bases outside the gene matches: 8. The length of the CDR3 is 13 residues. Germline CDR1 ENHRY, CDR2 SYGVKD. CDR3 region: CATSGQGPTEAFF. In DNA form, the CDR3 reads TGTGCCACCTCCGGACAGGGTCCCACTGAAGCTTTCTTT.

This chain links TRBV6-5 with TRBJ2-2; D may be TRBD2 (6 bases). With 6 bases removed from V and 4 bases from J, the gap between germline ends came to 12 bases. The length of the CDR3 is 14 residues. Germline loops: CDR1 MNHEY, CDR2 SVGAGI. CDR3 residues: CASSPGSPTGELFF. In nucleotides, the CDR3 is TGTGCCAGCAGCCCCGGGAGCCCCACCGGGGAGCTGTTTTTT.

This chain joins TRBV6-5 and TRBJ2-7; D unclear. Trimming pared 4 bases from V and 2 bases from J, leaving 18 bases between. Germline-derived CDR1 and CDR2 are MNHEY and SVGAGI. The CDR3 is 16 residues long. CDR3 residues: CASSSPSSAATYEQYF. CDR3 nucleotides: TGTGCCAGCAGTTCCCCCTCGTCGGCAGCTACCTACGAGCAGTACTTC.

This chain joins TRBV30 and TRBJ1-5; D gene ambiguous. Germline CDR1 is GTSNPN and CDR2 is SVGIG (reference sequence). Trimming left V 2 bases short and J 5 bases short, with 13 bases between. This CDR3 is 14 amino acids long. The CDR3 spells CAWSSQSLYQPQHF. The CDR3 nucleotides are TGTGCCTGGAGTTCACAGTCCCTTTATCAGCCCCAGCATTTT.

This clone was seen just once. The chain combines TRBV27 with TRBJ2-5; 7 bases are shared with TRBD1. Germline-derived CDR1 and CDR2 are MNHEY and SMNVEV (reference sequence). CDR3 length: 14 residues. The V segment lost 6 bases and the J segment 6 bases; nucleotides outside the gene matches: 10. The CDR3 sequence: CASRRQGEGKTQYF. CDR3 nucleotides: TGTGCCAGCAGGAGACAGGGAGAGGGAAAGACCCAGTACTTC.

The chain couples TRBV14 to TRBJ2-3, with 9 nucleotides matching TRBD1. The CDR3 runs 15 residues. Looked up from germline, CDR1 is SGHDN and CDR2 is FVKESK. J gave up 2 bases and V 4 bases, and 4 bases lay outside the gene matches. Here the CDR3 reads CASSPDRGITDTQYF. The DNA of the CDR3 is TGTGCCAGCAGCCCGGACAGGGGTATCACAGATACGCAGTATTTT.

V is TRBV27 and J is TRBJ1-1; D not certain. Germline loops: CDR1 MNHEY, CDR2 SMNVEV (reference sequence). The germline V and J ends were trimmed by 2 bases and 5 bases, with 9 bases remaining between them. The CDR3 spans 13 residues. In DNA form, the CDR3 reads TGTGCCAGCAGTTTAATCTGGGGTACTGAAGCTTTCTTT. It encodes CASSLIWGTEAFF.

The chain is built from TRBV28 and TRBJ2-1; TRBD2 matches at 14 bases. There are 18 residues in the CDR3. The V gene's germline CDR1 is MDHEN and CDR2 SYDVKM. V dropped 5 bases and J dropped 4; count of bases not matched to a gene: 10. CDR3 region: CASSRTPGLAGVYNEQFF. For the CDR3, the DNA is TGTGCCAGCAGTCGGACACCGGGACTAGCGGGGGTGTACAATGAGCAGTTCTTC.

CDR3 region: CASSSNTEAFF. DNA for the CDR3: TGTGCCAGCAGCTCGAACACTGAAGCTTTCTTT. The chain combines TRBV5-4 with TRBJ1-1; D is ambiguous. With 3 bases removed from V and 1 base from J, the gap between germline ends came to 1 base. Germline lookup yields CDR1 SGHNT and CDR2 YYREEE (reference sequence). The CDR3 has 11 residues.

The J gene is TRBJ2-7, the V gene TRBV28, with TRBD1 identical over 7 bases. Germline assignment: CDR1 MDHEN and CDR2 SYDVKM. V lost 4 bases, J lost 0 bases, and 6 bases stayed unmatched. This CDR3 has 15 residues. The CDR3: CASSYPGQSSYEQYF. The CDR3 bases are TGTGCCAGCAGTTACCCGGGACAGAGCTCCTACGAGCAGTACTTC.

The genes are TRBV12-5 and TRBJ2-7, with 9 bases matching TRBD1. Germline V gives CDR1 LGHNT, CDR2 FRNRAP. The CDR3 totals 14 residues. Trimming took 6 bases from V and 6 from J; bases not matched to a gene: 9. The CDR3 coding sequence is TGTGCTAGTGGCCTACAGGGGGCATTGGTCGAGCAGTACTTC. Its translation: CASGLQGALVEQYF.

The chain employs TRBV5-6 and TRBJ2-3; D is perhaps TRBD1 or TRBD2 (5 bases each). The CDR3 totals 16 residues. Trimming cost V 5 bases and J 2 bases, with 18 bases left between them. Germline V gene lookup returns CDR1 SGHDT and CDR2 YYEEEE. CDR3 sequence (DNA): TGTGCCAGCAGGGGGCTAGGGGTCGGACTCACAGATACGCAGTATTTT. Its protein is CASRGLGVGLTDTQYF.

J is TRBJ2-5 and V is TRBV4-1, with D possibly matching TRBD1 (6 bases). This CDR3 contains 16 residues. CDR1 is MGHRA and CDR2 is YSYEKL in the germline V gene. Trimming took off 1 base at V and 5 bases at J, with 17 bases between the two ends. The CDR3 DNA follows: TGCGCCAGCAGCCAAGGTATGGGGACACTGGAGGAGACCCAGTACTTC. This gives the protein CASSQGMGTLEETQYF.

V usage is TRBV6-5 and J usage is TRBJ2-7; 7 nucleotides agree with TRBD1. CDR1 is MNHEY and CDR2 is SVGAGI in the germline V gene. CDR3 length: 12 residues. Trimming cost V 6 bases and J 7 bases; bases outside gene matches: 6. The chain's CDR3 is CASSPGQKEQYF. The CDR3 region has the DNA TGTGCCAGCAGCCCGGGACAGAAAGAGCAGTACTTC.

This chain connects TRBV28 to TRBJ2-3, with TRBD2 matching over 7 bases. With 11 bases clipped from V and 7 bases from J, the junction kept 12 bases outside the gene matches. This CDR3 has 13 amino acids. Germline CDR1 is MDHEN and CDR2 is SYDVKM. DNA for the CDR3: TGTGCCGCAAGCGGGATCCTTCCAAATACGCAGTATTTT. This codes for CAASGILPNTQYF.

This clone appeared once. The chain couples TRBV5-1 to TRBJ2-3, with 10 nucleotides matching TRBD2. The length of the CDR3 is 16 residues. After removal of 3 bases from V and 2 bases from J, the junction contained 6 bases not matched to a gene. Germline CDR1 and CDR2: SGHRS and YFSETQ. The CDR3 nucleotides are TGCGCCAGCAGCTCGGGACTAGCGCATTTCACAGATACGCAGTATTTT. This codes for CASSSGLAHFTDTQYF.

This chain's CDR3 is CASSRTQGADGYTF. The CDR3 region has the DNA TGTGCCAGCAGCCGCACGCAGGGGGCTGATGGCTACACCTTC. The J gene is TRBJ1-2, the V gene TRBV16; 8 positions match TRBD1. V dropped 4 bases and J dropped 6; count of bases not matched to a gene: 7. Germline values: CDR1 KGHSY, CDR2 FQNENV. This CDR3 spans 14 amino acids. Based on the CDR3 plus reference TRBV16 and TRBJ1-2, the full variable domain is GEEVAQTPKHLVRGEGQKAKLYCAPIKGHSYVFWYQQVLKNEFKFLISFQNENVFDETGMPKERFSAKCLPNSPCSLEIQATKLEDSAVYFCASSRTQGADGYTFGSGTRLTVV.